A selection of T cell receptor beta chains follows, all from one sample in a study of cytomegalovirus exposure and HLA in healthy donors. Using immunoSEQ multiplex PCR, the repertoire was profiled, and TCRdb retains in-frame clones only, with some absent. The sample carries under 200,000 clones, 68% recorded once. The source material was PBMCs. The receptors derive from a middle-aged man in good health and CMV-seronegative. Both conserved end residues are part of each CDR3. Each record gives: clone size, V gene, D gene, J gene, CDR3 DNA, CDR3 protein. D genes are given only for firm matches. Clone size is shown for a subset of rows, as once, few, many or a class of expanded clone.

.	TRBV28	.	TRBJ1-1	TGTGCCAGCAGCGGGACGGGGGGTGAAGCTTTCTTT	CASSGTGGEAFF
.	TRBV27	TRBD1	TRBJ1-2	TGTGCCAGCAGTAGGACAGGGGGACATACTAACTATGGCTACACCTTC	CASSRTGGHTNYGYTF
once	TRBV6-6	.	TRBJ2-7	TGTGCCAGCAGTTACTCGGGCCACGAGCAGTACTTC	CASSYSGHEQYF
.	TRBV6-5	.	TRBJ1-4	TGTGCCAGCAGACACAGAGAAAAACTGTTTTTT	CASRHREKLFF
.	TRBV4-1	.	TRBJ2-2	TGCGCCAGCAGCAACCGGGACACTAACACCGGGGAGCTGTTTTTT	CASSNRDTNTGELFF
few	TRBV9	TRBD1	TRBJ1-1	TGTGCCAGCAGCGTTATTACAGGGGGTCCCCCTGAAGCTTTCTTT	CASSVITGGPPEAFF
.	TRBV27	TRBD2	TRBJ2-5	TGTGCCAGCATCTCACTCCCGGGACTAGCGGGGGGGGAGACCCAGTACTTC	CASISLPGLAGGETQYF
.	TRBV5-1	TRBD1	TRBJ1-1	TGCGCCAGCAGCTTGGCGACAGGGGGCTTTAGGGAAGCTTTCTTT	CASSLATGGFREAFF
once	TRBV27	TRBD2	TRBJ2-7	TGTGCCAGCAGGTCGGGGGGGTCCTACGAGCAGTACTTC	CASRSGGSYEQYF
.	TRBV5-1	.	TRBJ1-3	TGCGCCAGCAGCTTGGAGTCGAGCTCTGGAAACACCATATATTTT	CASSLESSSGNTIYF
.	TRBV4-1	.	TRBJ1-4	TGCGCCAGCAGCCAAGATGGAGCTTCAACTAATGAAAAACTGTTTTTT	CASSQDGASTNEKLFF
.	TRBV5-1	TRBD2	TRBJ2-5	TGCGCCAGCAGCTCCCTTGGGGGACTAGCGGTCCAAGAGACCCAGTACTTC	CASSSLGGLAVQETQYF
.	TRBV5-4	TRBD1	TRBJ2-3	TGTGCCAGCAGCCGGGACAGGGCAGATACGCAGTATTTT	CASSRDRADTQYF
once	TRBV9	.	TRBJ2-7	TGTGCCAGCAGCGTAGGAAGACAGGGAGGCGAGCAGTACTTC	CASSVGRQGGEQYF
few	TRBV6-5	TRBD1	TRBJ1-1	TGTGCCAGCAGCCGTTATCAACAGGGGGCTGAAGCTTTCTTT	CASSRYQQGAEAFF
.	TRBV28	TRBD1	TRBJ1-2	TGTGCCAGCAGTTTATTGGCAGGGGGTAATGGCTACACCTTC	CASSLLAGGNGYTF
.	TRBV19	.	TRBJ1-2	TGTGCCAGTAGTATAGACAGGGCAACTGGCTACACCTTC	CASSIDRATGYTF
.	TRBV6-5	TRBD1	TRBJ2-1	TGTGCCAGCAGCCCCGACAGGGGTACCTACAATGAGCAGTTCTTC	CASSPDRGTYNEQFF
.	TRBV4-1	.	TRBJ2-3	TGCGCCAGCAGCCAACGACAACCCCTTAGCACAGATACGCAGTATTTT	CASSQRQPLSTDTQYF
.	TRBV4-2	.	TRBJ2-7	TGTGCCAGCAGCCAAGAACAGACCTACGAGCAGTACTTC	CASSQEQTYEQYF
.	TRBV7-2	TRBD1	TRBJ1-3	TGTGCCAGCAGTCATTTAGGACAGGGGGCTACTGGAAACACCATATATTTT	CASSHLGQGATGNTIYF
.	TRBV7-3	TRBD2	TRBJ2-5	TGTGCCAGCAGCTTGGCCGGGGGGTCCCAAGAGACCCAGTACTTC	CASSLAGGSQETQYF
few	TRBV2	.	TRBJ1-5	TGTGCCAGCAGTGAAGTGCGGAATCAGCCCCAGCATTTT	CASSEVRNQPQHF
.	TRBV6-1	.	TRBJ2-1	TGTGCCAGCAGTGAATTCACTGGGGTGGAGGACAATGAGCAGTTCTTC	CASSEFTGVEDNEQFF
.	TRBV11-2	TRBD1	TRBJ1-2	TGTGCCAGCAGCGCCCCGACGTCAGGGGGTGGGGACTATGGCTACACCTTC	CASSAPTSGGGDYGYTF
.	TRBV6-7	TRBD1	TRBJ2-7	TGTGCCAGCAGTTACTGGTCTCCGGGACAGCCCTACGAGCAGTACTTC	CASSYWSPGQPYEQYF
.	TRBV19	.	TRBJ2-7	TGTGCCAGTAGTCAGGGACATCTCTACGAGCAGTACTTC	CASSQGHLYEQYF
once	TRBV7-2	.	TRBJ1-6	TGTGCCAGCAGCCTAGGACATACTAATTCACCCCTCCACTTT	CASSLGHTNSPLHF
.	TRBV4-2	TRBD1	TRBJ1-3	TGTGCCAGCAGCGCTGCTTGGGCCCAGGGGGCTGGAAACACCATATATTTT	CASSAAWAQGAGNTIYF